This is a list of T cell receptor beta chains from one sample in a study of cytomegalovirus exposure and HLA in healthy donors. Sequencing was performed with immunoSEQ multiplex PCR; in TCRdb, only in-frame clones are kept and a portion is missing. The sample holds 74,000 or so clones, over 70% seen once. The sample consisted of PBMCs. The receptors derive from a woman aged 40-49 years in good health and CMV-seronegative. The conserved cysteine and the conserved F or W are not part of the CDR3 here. Fields, in order: V gene, J gene, CDR3 protein.

>TRBV7-9|TRBJ2-1
ASSAGTIAYNEQF
>TRBV7-9|TRBJ2-1
ASSLDTNEQF
>TRBV6-5|TRBJ1-1
ASSLLDRRNTEAF
>TRBV25-1|TRBJ2-7
ASDQGQGKAYEQY
>TRBV5-5|TRBJ2-5
ASSADRVETQY
>TRBV7-3|TRBJ2-3
ASSPLAGGPTDTQY
>TRBV7-3|TRBJ1-1
ASSLTRLHTEAF
>TRBV10-3|TRBJ2-7
AISYRGVEEQY
>TRBV29-1|TRBJ2-1
SVLGGTSGRERVYNEQF
>TRBV25-1|TRBJ1-2
ASSEPGLEGYT
>TRBV5-1|TRBJ1-3
ASSSGGMTGNTIY
>TRBV5-6|TRBJ2-7
ASSLGGRYEQY
>TRBV2|TRBJ1-2
ASSGQGSYGYT
>TRBV30|TRBJ2-6
AWSKGQFFSGANVLT
>TRBV19|TRBJ2-1
ASTSVSTGRKNEQF
>TRBV19|TRBJ1-2
ASRAGAGYYGYT
>TRBV19|TRBJ2-1
ASSLAGVNEQF
>TRBV6-1|TRBJ2-7
ASSALPTPNYEQY
>TRBV7-9|TRBJ2-7
ASSQRLDAYEQY
>TRBV14|TRBJ2-7
ASSLSGTGVYEQY
>TRBV2|TRBJ1-1
ASMRGQLNTEAF
>TRBV28|TRBJ2-4
ASSLGGGGDIQY
>TRBV19|TRBJ2-1
ASSSGLAGSDEQF
>TRBV5-4|TRBJ2-2
ASSIQGSGELF
>TRBV5-3|TRBJ1-6
ARSSGGDRVNSPLH
>TRBV5-3|TRBJ2-2
ARSRITRGGPGELF
>TRBV14|TRBJ2-7
ASSQYRDGGEQY
>TRBV27|TRBJ1-4
ASLARAGGKLF
>TRBV9|TRBJ2-1
ASSVAGLAGGNSYNEQF
>TRBV5-1|TRBJ1-5
ASSLEPRDKYSNQPQH
>TRBV10-3|TRBJ2-7
AISWTNPTYEQY
>TRBV11-2|TRBJ2-1
ASSTGLAGEVEQF
>TRBV13|TRBJ2-1
ASSDTAQLSYNEQF
>TRBV6-1|TRBJ1-3
ASYRDRSSGNTIY
>TRBV19|TRBJ1-2
ASSIVATDQYGYT
>TRBV7-8|TRBJ2-3
ASSSEGTSGRRSDTQY
>TRBV6-5|TRBJ2-6
ASSYESLSGANVLT
>TRBV21-1|TRBJ2-1
ASSKEDSGKVLPFEQF
>TRBV7-2|TRBJ2-2
ASSSGTTNTGELF
>TRBV6-1|TRBJ1-5
ASSEDRGREAQH
>TRBV19|TRBJ2-1
ASTNAGPSGSNEQF
>TRBV28|TRBJ1-4
ASSLSLGGADEKLF
>TRBV7-2|TRBJ2-3
ASSLDGTSGGDTQY
>TRBV7-9|TRBJ1-4
ASSPRTGSDEKLF
>TRBV6-5|TRBJ2-2
ASSLTGDTGELF